The entry that follows covers one T cell receptor beta chain sequence. Germline V gives CDR1 SEHNR, CDR2 FQNEAQ (reference sequence). CDR3 size: 14 residues. Trimming pared 0 bases from V and 9 bases from J, leaving 12 bases between. Per the original data handling: Researchers report that nucleated cell counts were estimated from reference gene primer amplification. The data were produced by immunoSEQ multiplex PCR, yet TCRdb's version contains in-frame clones alone and is incomplete. That table furnishes V, J and clone size, whereas the DNA furnished D and trimming. The profile shows 70,000 to 75,000 clones, 70% to 90% of them singletons. The data stem from a study of blood T cell repertoires in COVID-19. Overall study context: Sites in the United States, Italy and Spain provided acute and convalescent COVID-19 samples. The cDNA or gDNA used as material had been derived from T cells, B-cell-depleted T cells, or PBMCs.

This receptor was obtained from a woman aged 80 or older with active or convalescent COVID-19. This chain joins TRBV7-9 and TRBJ2-1; TRBD2 is a possible D gene (6 bases). Sample: peripheral blood. DNA for the CDR3: TGTGCCAGCAGCTTAGCCGGAGGGCAGGGTGAGCAGTTCTTC. Its translation is CASSLAGGQGEQFF.